The clone carrying this T cell receptor (beta chain) was counted only a few times. The antigen remains undetermined. The CDR3 covers 15 residues. Germline CDR1 is MNHEY and CDR2 is SVGAGI. Trimming shortened V by 6 bases and J by 9 bases, and 23 bases separated the two germline ends. The table came from immunoSEQ multiplex PCR; TCRdb's copy has only in-frame clones and leaves some out. The sample lists 550,000 to 800,000 clones; around two thirds were seen once. This entry comes from a study of shared clonotypes between healthy human individuals. Study-level points and caveats: Memory subsets had estimated richness that was generally smaller than that of naive subsets.

The sequence was obtained from a woman aged 30 to 39 in good health. The sequenced sample was memory CD4+ T cells sorted from blood. Regarding subset: CD45RA-negative fraction. This chain uses TRBV6-5 with TRBJ2-5, with a possible D match to TRBD1 (6 bases). The CDR3 is CASSAIWDTPQAQYF. Written as DNA, the CDR3 is TGTGCCAGCAGCGCCATTTGGGACACCCCACAGGCCCAGTACTTC.